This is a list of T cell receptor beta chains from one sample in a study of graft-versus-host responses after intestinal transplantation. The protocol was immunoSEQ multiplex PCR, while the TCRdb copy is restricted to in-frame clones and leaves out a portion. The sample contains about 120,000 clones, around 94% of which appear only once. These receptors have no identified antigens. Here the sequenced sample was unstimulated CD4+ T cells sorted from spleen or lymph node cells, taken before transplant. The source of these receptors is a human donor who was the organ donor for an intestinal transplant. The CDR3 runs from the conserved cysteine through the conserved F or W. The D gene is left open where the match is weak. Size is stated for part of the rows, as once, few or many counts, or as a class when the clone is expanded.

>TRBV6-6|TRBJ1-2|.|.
CASSYRQPNYGYTF
TGTGCCAGCAGTTACAGGCAGCCGAACTATGGCTACACCTTC
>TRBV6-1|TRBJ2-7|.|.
CASSERDLSYEQYF
TGTGCCAGCAGTGAGCGGGATCTGTCCTACGAGCAGTACTTC
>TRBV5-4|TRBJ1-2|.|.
CASSLDRANYGYTF
TGTGCCAGCAGCCTGGACAGAGCTAACTATGGCTACACCTTC
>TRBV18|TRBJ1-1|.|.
CASSPGGALNTEAFF
TGTGCCAGCTCACCAGGGGGGGCACTGAACACTGAAGCTTTCTTT
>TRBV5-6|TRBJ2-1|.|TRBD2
CASSRVDTGTSYEQFF
TGTGCCAGCAGCCGTGTTGATACCGGGACTAGCTATGAGCAGTTCTTC
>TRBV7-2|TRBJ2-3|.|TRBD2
CASSLASGGTDTQYF
TGTGCCAGCAGCTTAGCCAGCGGGGGTACAGATACGCAGTATTTT
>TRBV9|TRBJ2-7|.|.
CASSTDGGVPSYEQYF
TGTGCCAGCAGCACAGATGGGGGAGTTCCCTCCTACGAGCAGTACTTC
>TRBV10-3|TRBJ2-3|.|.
CAISESRFTDTQYF
TGTGCCATCAGTGAGTCGCGGTTCACAGATACGCAGTATTTT
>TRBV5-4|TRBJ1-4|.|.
CASSLTPATNEKLFF
TGTGCCAGCAGCTTGACCCCTGCAACTAATGAAAAACTGTTTTTT
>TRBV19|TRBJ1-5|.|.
CASSRGMGSNQPQHF
TGTGCCAGTAGTAGAGGGATGGGATCGAATCAGCCCCAGCATTTT
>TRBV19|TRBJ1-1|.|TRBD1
CASTGQGNTEAFF
TGTGCCAGTACGGGACAGGGGAACACTGAAGCTTTCTTT
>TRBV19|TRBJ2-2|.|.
CASSIPGVAGELFF
TGTGCCAGTAGTATTCCGGGGGTTGCCGGGGAGCTGTTTTTT
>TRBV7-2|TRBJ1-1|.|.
CASSSLRGGNTEAFF
TGTGCCAGCAGCTCCCTAAGGGGCGGGAACACTGAAGCTTTCTTT
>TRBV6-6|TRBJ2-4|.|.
CASSYSRTKNIQYF
TGTGCCAGCAGTTACTCTCGGACTAAAAACATTCAGTACTTC
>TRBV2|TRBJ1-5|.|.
CASSEQSTNNQPQHF
TGTGCCAGCAGTGAACAGTCGACCAACAATCAGCCCCAGCATTTT
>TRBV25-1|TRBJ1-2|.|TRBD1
CASSEWGQGADGYTF
TGTGCCAGCAGTGAATGGGGACAGGGGGCGGATGGCTACACCTTC
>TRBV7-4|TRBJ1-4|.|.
CATEGVSSEKLFF
TGTGCCACCGAGGGGGTATCAAGTGAAAAACTGTTTTTT
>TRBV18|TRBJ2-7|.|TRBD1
CASSPRDSSYEQYF
TGTGCCAGCTCACCAAGGGACAGCTCCTACGAGCAGTACTTC
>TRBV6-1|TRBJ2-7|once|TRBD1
CASRNSGTGVYEQYF
TGTGCCAGCAGGAATTCCGGGACAGGGGTCTACGAGCAGTACTTC
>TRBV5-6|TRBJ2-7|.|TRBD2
CASSLGLAGVPYEQYF
TGTGCCAGCAGCCTGGGACTAGCGGGGGTCCCCTACGAGCAGTACTTC
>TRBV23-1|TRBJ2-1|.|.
CASSQSCPRHEQFF
TGCGCCAGCAGTCAATCGTGTCCCAGACATGAGCAGTTCTTC
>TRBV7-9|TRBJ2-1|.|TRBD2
CASSLGLAGGISHEQFF
TGTGCCAGCAGCTTGGGACTAGCGGGAGGTATTTCCCATGAGCAGTTCTTC
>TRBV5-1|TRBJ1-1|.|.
CASSLEGREAFF
TGCGCCAGCAGCTTGGAGGGCAGAGAAGCTTTCTTT
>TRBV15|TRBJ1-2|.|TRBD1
CATSRGQPYGYTF
TGTGCCACCAGCAGGGGACAGCCATATGGCTACACCTTC
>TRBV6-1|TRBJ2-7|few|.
CASSDTYEQYF
TGTGCCAGCAGTGACACCTACGAGCAGTACTTC
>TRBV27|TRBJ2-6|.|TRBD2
CASSWGGSGANVLTF
TGTGCCAGCAGTTGGGGGGGCTCTGGGGCCAACGTCCTGACTTTC
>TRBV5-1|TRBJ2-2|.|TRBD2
CASSLTGGGGELFF
TGCGCCAGCAGCTTGACGGGGGGTGGCGGGGAGCTGTTTTTT
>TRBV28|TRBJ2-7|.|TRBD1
CASSRDSRYEQYF
TGTGCCAGCAGTAGGGACAGCCGTTACGAGCAGTACTTC
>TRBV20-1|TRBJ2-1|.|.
CSARPWDEQFF
TGCAGTGCCAGGCCTTGGGATGAGCAGTTCTTC
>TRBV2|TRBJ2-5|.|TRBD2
CASSGVLAGSQETQYF
TGTGCCAGCAGCGGAGTTCTAGCGGGCAGCCAAGAGACCCAGTACTTC
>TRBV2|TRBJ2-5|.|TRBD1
CATETGEETQYF
TGTGCCACTGAGACAGGGGAAGAGACCCAGTACTTC
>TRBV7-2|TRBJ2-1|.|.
CASSLSVSSYNEQFF
TGTGCCAGCAGCCTCAGCGTAAGCTCCTACAATGAGCAGTTCTTC
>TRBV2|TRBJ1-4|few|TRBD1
CASEETGVSTLFF
TGTGCCAGCGAGGAGACAGGGGTTTCCACGCTGTTTTTT
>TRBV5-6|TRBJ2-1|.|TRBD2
CASSSTQTSGRAKYNEQFF
TGTGCCAGCAGCTCTACCCAGACTAGCGGGAGGGCCAAGTACAATGAGCAGTTCTTC
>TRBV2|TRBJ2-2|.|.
CASSELENTGELFF
TGTGCCAGCAGTGAACTGGAGAACACCGGGGAGCTGTTTTTT
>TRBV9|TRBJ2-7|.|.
CASSVGQSVSYEQYF
TGTGCCAGCAGCGTCGGACAGAGCGTCTCCTACGAGCAGTACTTC
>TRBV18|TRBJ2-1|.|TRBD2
CASSLIAGGHNEQFF
TGTGCCAGCTCACTAATAGCGGGAGGGCACAATGAGCAGTTCTTC
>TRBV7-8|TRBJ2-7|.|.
CASSLQGYEQYF
TGTGCCAGCAGCTTACAGGGGTACGAGCAGTACTTC
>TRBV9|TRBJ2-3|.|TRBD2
CASSVAGGLTDTQYF
TGTGCCAGCAGCGTAGCGGGAGGCCTCACAGATACGCAGTATTTT
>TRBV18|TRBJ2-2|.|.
CASSPDRSNTGELFF
TGTGCCAGCTCACCCGACAGGTCGAACACCGGGGAGCTGTTTTTT
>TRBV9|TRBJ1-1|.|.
CASRPLGGWNTEAFF
TGTGCCAGCAGACCGCTGGGGGGTTGGAACACTGAAGCTTTCTTT